Following are 4 T cell receptor beta chains from one sample sequenced in a study of OX40 agonist ivuxolimab in advanced cancers. Profiling relied on immunoSEQ multiplex PCR, and the TCRdb table lists in-frame clones only, not all of them. The data show under 150,000 clones, about 92% seen once. The source was CD4+ or CD8+ T cells sorted from blood, collected in a trial of the OX40 agonist ivuxolimab. These receptors came from an adult with an advanced solid tumor such as melanoma, head and neck, liver or kidney cancer.

The chain is built from TRBV7-9 and TRBJ1-1; TRBD1 aligns across 7 bases. Trimming at V came to 4 bases and at J to 1 base, leaving 0 bases not matched to a gene. This CDR3 spans 13 amino acids. The germline gives CDR1 SEHNR, CDR2 FQNEAQ (reference sequence). The CDR3 bases are TGTGCCAGCAGCTGGACAGGGAACACTGAAGCTTTCTTT. Translated: CASSWTGNTEAFF.

The chain is built from TRBV7-2 and TRBJ2-5, with a weak D call TRBD2 (6 bases). V was pared by 6 bases and J by 5 bases, with 19 bases between. The CDR3 spans 15 residues. CDR1 SGHTA and CDR2 FQGNSA come from the germline V gene. The CDR3 DNA follows: TGTGCCAGCAGATTTACTCCGGGGGTTTTGGAGACCCAGTACTTC. It yields the protein CASRFTPGVLETQYF.

The sample holds one count of this clone. J is TRBJ2-5 and V is TRBV7-2; the D is unclear. Trimming pared 3 bases from V and 2 bases from J, leaving 10 bases between. This CDR3 region has 14 residues. Per germline, CDR1 SGHTA and CDR2 FQGNSA. The CDR3 protein is CASSLPPQQETQYF. The DNA of the CDR3 is TGTGCCAGCAGCTTGCCCCCGCAGCAAGAGACCCAGTACTTC.

The CDR3 DNA reads TGTGCCAGCAGTTACTCGGGACTTACGCAGTATTTT. This gives the protein CASSYSGLTQYF. This chain joins TRBV6-5 and TRBJ2-3, with D possibly TRBD2 on 6 matching bases. The CDR3 totals 12 residues. V lost 0 bases and J 8 bases, leaving 6 bases between the germline ends. CDR1 and CDR2 (germline): MNHEY, SVGAGI.